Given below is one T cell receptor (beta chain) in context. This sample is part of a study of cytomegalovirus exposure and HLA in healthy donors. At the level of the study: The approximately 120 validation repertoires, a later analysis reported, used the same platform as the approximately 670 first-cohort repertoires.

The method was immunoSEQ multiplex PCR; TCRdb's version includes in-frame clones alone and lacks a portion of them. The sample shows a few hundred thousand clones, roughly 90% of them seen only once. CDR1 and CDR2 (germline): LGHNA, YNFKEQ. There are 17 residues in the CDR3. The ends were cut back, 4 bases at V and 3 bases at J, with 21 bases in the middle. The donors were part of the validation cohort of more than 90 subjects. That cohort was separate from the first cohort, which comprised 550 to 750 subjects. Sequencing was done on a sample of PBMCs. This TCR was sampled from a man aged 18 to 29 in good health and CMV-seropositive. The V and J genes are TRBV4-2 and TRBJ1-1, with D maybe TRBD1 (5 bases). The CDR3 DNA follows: TGTGCCAGCAGCCCCGCGGGAGGGACGGACGGGGACACTGAAGCTTTCTTT. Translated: CASSPAGGTDGDTEAFF.